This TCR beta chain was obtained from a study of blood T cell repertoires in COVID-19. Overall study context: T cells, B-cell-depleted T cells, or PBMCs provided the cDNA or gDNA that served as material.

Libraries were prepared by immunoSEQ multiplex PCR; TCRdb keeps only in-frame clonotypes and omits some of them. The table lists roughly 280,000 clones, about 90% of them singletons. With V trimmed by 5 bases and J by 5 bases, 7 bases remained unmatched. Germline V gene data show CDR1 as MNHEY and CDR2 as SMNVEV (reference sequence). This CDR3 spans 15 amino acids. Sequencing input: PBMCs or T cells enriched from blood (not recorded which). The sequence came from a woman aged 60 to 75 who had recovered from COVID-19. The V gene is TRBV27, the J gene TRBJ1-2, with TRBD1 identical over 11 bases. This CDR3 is CASSTGTGGRYGYTF. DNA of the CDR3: TGTGCCAGCAGTACCGGGACAGGGGGGAGGTATGGCTACACCTTC.